This TCR beta chain was found in a study of blood T cell repertoires in COVID-19. At the level of the study: COVID-19 samples, acute and convalescent, were from the United States, Italy and Spain. Sources were T cells, B-cell-depleted T cells, or PBMCs; the material itself was cDNA or gDNA.

The authors' processing: Quantification of nucleated cells was approximated via reference gene primer amplification. Libraries were prepared by immunoSEQ multiplex PCR; TCRdb keeps only in-frame clonotypes and omits some of them. Clone size and V and J calls were adopted from that table, with D and trimming inferred from the DNA. The sample holds about 160,000 clones, approximately 84% seen once. There are 15 residues in the CDR3. The germline gives CDR1 SGHTS, CDR2 YDEGEE. V dropped 1 base and J dropped 2 bases, with 10 bases sitting between them. The sequenced material came from peripheral blood. This receptor was obtained from a woman aged 80 or older with acute or convalescent COVID-19. The V call is TRBV5-8, the J call TRBJ2-1; no definite D call. CDR3 sequence (DNA): TGTGCCAGCAGCTTGTTAGTCCCACCCTACAATGAGCAGTTCTTC. Its translation: CASSLLVPPYNEQFF.